Following are 19 T cell receptor beta chains from one sample sequenced in a study of T cell clonotyping in hematopoietic cell transplantation. TCRdb keeps only in-frame clones here, not all; method: immunoSEQ multiplex PCR. Seen here are under 30,000 clones, about 93% observed once, and the top ten hold roughly a tenth. The specimen was PBMCs, collected 100 days after allogeneic stem cell transplant. The source is a female patient aged 50-59 years who had an allogeneic stem cell transplant from a related donor, so the T cells may come from the graft donor. Some clones in this sample may be carry-over from other donors' samples.

This clone was seen a single time. This chain joins TRBV2 and TRBJ2-5, with 9 bases that match TRBD2. The CDR3 covers 15 residues. Germline V lookup: CDR1 SNHLY, CDR2 FYNNEI. V was clipped by 3 bases and J by 6 bases; unmatched bases: 8. CDR3 region: CASSDRRGGLQTQYF. The CDR3 region has the DNA TGTGCCAGCAGTGACAGGCGGGGGGGCCTACAGACCCAGTACTTC.

This clone has a single count. The genes are TRBV29-1 and TRBJ2-5; the D gene is possibly TRBD2 (5 bases). CDR1 and CDR2 from the germline V gene are SQVTM and ANQGSEA. Deletions cut 6 bases from V and 4 bases from J, with 18 bases between. The CDR3 covers 14 residues. The CDR3 DNA reads as TGCAGCGTGGGCCCCCAGTTCAGCGGAGAGACCCAGTACTTC. This codes for CSVGPQFSGETQYF. The full variable domain, with the rest looked up from reference TRBV29-1 and TRBJ2-5, is SAVISQKPSRDICQRGTSLTIQCQVDSQVTMMFWYRQQPGQSLTLIATANQGSEATYESGFVIDKFPISRPNLTFSTLTVSNMSPEDSSIYLCSVGPQFSGETQYFGPGTRLLVL.

The chain combines TRBV6-5 with TRBJ2-7; D remains unclear. Deletions cut 2 bases from V and 3 bases from J, with 14 bases between. The CDR3 runs 15 residues. Per germline, CDR1 MNHEY and CDR2 SVGAGI. The CDR3 DNA is TGTGCCAGCAGTTACGCTTTCAGGAATGGCTACGAGCAGTACTTC. Protein: CASSYAFRNGYEQYF.

V gene TRBV5-1 combines with J gene TRBJ2-7; 11 positions agree with TRBD2. The CDR3 has 15 residues. CDR1 and CDR2 from the germline V gene are SGHRS and YFSETQ. V lost 0 bases and J lost 5; bases outside the gene matches: 4. In DNA, the CDR3 is TGCGCCAGCAGCTTGGGGCTAGCGGGGGGTAACGAGCAGTACTTC. Translated, it gives CASSLGLAGGNEQYF.

This clone was seen only once. This chain links TRBV29-1 with TRBJ2-7, with TRBD2 matching 9 bases. Trimming took 5 bases from V and 5 from J; bases not matched to a gene: 7. Looked up from germline, CDR1 is SQVTM and CDR2 is ANQGSEA. CDR3 length: 13 amino acids. The CDR3 bases are TGCAGCGTTTCTAGCGGGGACCTGGACGAGCAGTACTTC. It codes for CSVSSGDLDEQYF.

The sample holds one count of this clone. The chain uses TRBV30 and TRBJ1-4; a possible D gene is TRBD1 (5 bases). V lost 2 bases and J lost 8, with 18 bases in between. This CDR3 is 15 amino acids long. Germline V gene lookup returns CDR1 GTSNPN and CDR2 SVGIG (reference sequence). CDR3 region: CAWSKGSRGGEKLFF. The CDR3 DNA follows: TGTGCCTGGAGTAAAGGATCTCGGGGGGGGGAAAAACTGTTTTTT.

This clone was seen only once. The V call is TRBV19, the J call TRBJ1-6, with a possible D match to TRBD1 (6 bases). Germline V gene data show CDR1 as LNHDA and CDR2 as SQIVND (reference sequence). The CDR3 is made up of 15 amino acids. V lost 3 bases to trimming and J lost 6 bases, with 12 bases between them. The CDR3 spells CASSITGGPNSPLHF. As DNA, the CDR3 is TGTGCCAGTAGTATTACGGGGGGCCCTAATTCACCCCTCCACTTT.

The chain is built from TRBV25-1 and TRBJ2-5; D is unclear. V shed 4 bases and J shed 5 bases, with 2 bases lying between them. The CDR3 length is 10 residues. The germline gives CDR1 MGHDK, CDR2 SYGVNS. CDR3 residues: CASSGETQYF. The CDR3 nucleotides are TGTGCCAGCAGTGGGGAGACCCAGTACTTC.

A few counts support this clone. This chain connects TRBV2 to TRBJ1-2; 8 bases match TRBD1. Germline V lookup: CDR1 SNHLY, CDR2 FYNNEI. After removal of 4 bases from V and 5 bases from J, the junction contained 9 bases not matched to a gene. This CDR3 contains 15 residues. CDR3 nucleotides: TGTGCCAGCAGTGTGACAGGGGACATCATGTATGGCTACACCTTC. Protein sequence: CASSVTGDIMYGYTF.

The rearrangement links TRBV6-6 to TRBJ2-5; no reliable D call. Germline V gene sequence: CDR1 MNHNY, CDR2 SVGAGI (reference sequence). The CDR3 sequence is 11 residues long. The germline V and J ends were trimmed by 8 bases and 2 bases, with 6 bases remaining between them. The DNA for the CDR3 is TGTGCCAGCGCGGAACAAGAGACCCAGTACTTC. Translation gives CASAEQETQYF.

This clone was seen only once. CDR3 protein: CASRHGTGHEQYF. Here the CDR3 DNA reads TGTGCCAGCAGACACGGGACAGGTCACGAGCAGTACTTC. J is TRBJ2-7 and V is TRBV5-4; 8 nucleotides match TRBD1. V lost 5 bases and J lost 5; bases outside the gene matches: 6. CDR1 and CDR2 from the germline V gene are SGHNT and YYREEE (reference sequence). CDR3 size: 13 residues.

The genes are TRBV5-1 and TRBJ2-1; D not resolved. The germline V gene has CDR1 SGHRS and CDR2 YFSETQ. V was cut by 0 bases and J by 8 bases, with 9 bases left in between. The CDR3 is 13 amino acids. CDR3 sequence reads: CASSLAVSDEQFF. Here the CDR3 DNA reads TGCGCCAGCAGCTTGGCCGTGTCAGATGAGCAGTTCTTC.

The CDR3 loop reads CASSSLGEGDTQPQHF. In DNA, the CDR3 is TGTGCCAGTAGTTCGCTAGGGGAGGGGGACACACAGCCCCAGCATTTT. This rearrangement joins TRBV19 to TRBJ1-5, with a possible D match to TRBD1 (6 bases). Trimming took off 5 bases at V and 7 bases at J, with 21 bases between the two ends. CDR1 is LNHDA and CDR2 is SQIVND in the germline V gene (reference sequence). The CDR3 loop spans 16 amino acids.

V is TRBV5-6 and J is TRBJ1-6; D gene unclear. This CDR3 comprises 14 residues. The ends were cut back, 9 bases at V and 5 bases at J, with 15 bases in the middle. Germline CDR1 reads SGHDT; CDR2 reads YYEEEE. In DNA form, the CDR3 reads TGTGCCACCACAGAAATGAGAAATAATTCACCCCTCCACTTT. This gives the protein CATTEMRNNSPLHF.

The chain uses TRBV7-7 and TRBJ2-5, with 7 bases identical to TRBD2. This CDR3 spans 21 amino acids. Losses at the gene ends were 0 bases for V and 2 bases for J; bases not matched to a gene: 21. Germline V gives CDR1 SSHAT, CDR2 FNYEAQ (reference sequence). The CDR3 region is CASSLAHPGGLQLSSQETQYF. CDR3 nucleotide sequence: TGTGCCAGCAGCTTAGCCCACCCTGGGGGACTACAGCTAAGTAGTCAAGAGACCCAGTACTTC.

The chain carries TRBV13 and TRBJ1-2; possible D gene TRBD1, 5 bases. This CDR3 is built from 18 residues. The V end lost 6 bases, the J end lost 4 bases, and 27 bases lay between the germline ends. The germline V gene encodes CDR1 PRHDT and CDR2 FYEKMQ (reference sequence). The CDR3 DNA follows: TGTGCCAGCAGTTCAAGCCTGGGTCCTCTCTCGGGACTCTATGGCTACACCTTC. Its protein is CASSSSLGPLSGLYGYTF.

The rearrangement joins TRBV28 to TRBJ1-2; D may be TRBD1 (6 bases). The V and J ends lost 2 bases and 4 bases respectively, with 8 bases between them. CDR1 is MDHEN and CDR2 is SYDVKM in the germline V gene. The CDR3 contains 13 residues. The CDR3 region is CASSLGTPYGYTF. CDR3 in DNA: TGTGCCAGCAGTTTAGGGACACCCTATGGCTACACCTTC.

The CDR3: CSVAPLGRGEKLFF. The CDR3 nucleotides are TGCAGCGTTGCCCCCCTTGGGAGGGGTGAAAAACTGTTTTTT. The rearrangement joins TRBV29-1 to TRBJ1-4, with D possibly TRBD1 on 5 matching bases. The V end lost 4 bases, the J end lost 7 bases, and 16 bases lay between the germline ends. The germline gives CDR1 SQVTM, CDR2 ANQGSEA. CDR3 size: 14 residues.

The chain links TRBV30 to TRBJ2-1, with 8 bases that match TRBD1. The ends lost 1 base at V and 3 bases at J; junction bases unmatched: 11. The CDR3 loop spans 17 amino acids. CDR1 GTSNPN and CDR2 SVGIG come from the germline V gene (reference sequence). Here the CDR3 DNA reads TGTGCCTGGAGTGGCGAATCAGGGGGCAGAGACTACAATGAGCAGTTCTTC. Amino acids: CAWSGESGGRDYNEQFF.